These T cell receptor beta chains were read from a single sample in a study of early T cells in non-severe SARS-CoV-2 infection. A single record per CDR3 protein comes from TCRdb applying MiXCR to the 5' RACE reads. Seen here are 70,000 to 90,000 distinct CDR3 sequences, about 12% observed once, and the top ten hold around 3.5%. Sequenced sample: whole blood. These receptors all stem from an adult who was a healthcare worker with PCR-confirmed SARS-CoV-2 infection or an uninfected control (not recorded which). Both conserved end residues are part of each CDR3. Each record gives: V gene, clone size, J gene, D gene, CDR3 protein, CDR3 DNA. D genes are given only for firm matches. The size entry is marked missing in some rows and otherwise reads once, few, many or a size class.

>TRBV20-1|NA|TRBJ2-6|NA
CSATGTAKGANVLTF
TGCAGTGCCACCGGGACCGCGAAAGGGGCCAACGTCCTGACTTTC
>TRBV7-7|NA|TRBJ2-1|TRBD2
CASSFLLAGKDEQFF
TGTGCCAGCAGCTTTTTACTAGCGGGAAAAGATGAGCAGTTCTTC
>TRBV20-1|NA|TRBJ1-3|TRBD1
CSVGQGAGRSGNTIYF
TGCAGTGTGGGACAGGGGGCCGGCCGCTCTGGAAACACCATATATTTT
>TRBV7-8|many|TRBJ1-2|NA
CASSLAPAASYGYTF
TGTGCCAGCAGCTTAGCCCCGGCGGCCAGCTATGGCTACACCTTC
>TRBV2|many|TRBJ2-3|TRBD2
CASSVGGRAEGTDTQYF
TGTGCCAGCAGTGTAGGCGGGAGGGCCGAGGGCACAGATACGCAGTATTTT
>TRBV28|medium-sized|TRBJ2-3|TRBD1
CASSWDRVSTDTQYF
TGTGCCAGCAGTTGGGACAGGGTTAGCACAGATACGCAGTATTTT
>TRBV30|NA|TRBJ1-5|NA
CAWSVTMGNQPQHF
TGTGCCTGGAGTGTAACGATGGGCAATCAGCCCCAGCATTTT
>TRBV28|NA|TRBJ2-1|NA
CASSVAASYDEQFF
TGTGCCAGCAGTGTGGCAGCCTCCTACGATGAGCAGTTCTTC
>TRBV5-1|NA|TRBJ1-1|NA
CASSLAGEGTDTEAFF
TGCGCCAGCAGCTTGGCCGGAGAGGGGACTGACACTGAAGCTTTCTTT
>TRBV28|many|TRBJ2-7|TRBD2
CASSSTSGTDEQYF
TGTGCCAGCAGTTCCACTAGCGGGACTGACGAGCAGTACTTC
>TRBV7-2|medium-sized|TRBJ2-7|NA
CASRTQGGQGGNEQYF
TGTGCCAGCCGCACCCAAGGGGGACAAGGGGGAAACGAGCAGTACTTC
>TRBV7-9|few|TRBJ2-1|NA
CASSLIVRSSYNEQFF
TGTGCCAGCAGCTTAATCGTCCGGAGCTCCTACAATGAGCAGTTCTTC
>TRBV27|many|TRBJ2-5|NA
CASSRGAPQETQYF
TGTGCCAGCAGTCGTGGGGCCCCCCAAGAGACCCAGTACTTC
>TRBV11-2|many|TRBJ2-5|TRBD2
CASSSGTSGYQETQYF
TGTGCCAGCAGCTCCGGGACTAGCGGTTACCAAGAGACCCAGTACTTC
>TRBV5-1|NA|TRBJ2-7|NA
CASSRLEGIIYEQYF
TGCGCCAGCAGCCGTCTTGAGGGAATAATCTACGAGCAGTACTTC
>TRBV6-2/TRBV6-3|NA|TRBJ2-7|NA
CASSPTRTSEQYF
TGTGCCAGCAGTCCGACTAGGACGAGCGAGCAGTACTTC
>TRBV20-1|NA|TRBJ1-2|NA
CSARDPPPQGGYTF
TGCAGTGCTAGAGATCCGCCACCGCAGGGTGGCTACACCTTC
>TRBV5-1|NA|TRBJ1-6|NA
CASSLAGYALSPLHF
TGCGCCAGCAGCTTGGCAGGGTACGCCCTGTCACCCCTCCACTTT
>TRBV6-1|few|TRBJ2-5|NA
CASSAQTGRSQETQYF
TGTGCCAGCAGTGCCCAGACAGGGAGGTCCCAAGAGACCCAGTACTTC
>TRBV11-1|many|TRBJ2-2|NA
CASSLGFFAGELFF
TGTGCCAGCAGCTTAGGGTTCTTTGCCGGGGAGCTGTTTTTT
>TRBV12-3/TRBV12-4|many|TRBJ2-3|NA
CASRGGGGGADTQYF
TGTGCCAGCAGAGGAGGAGGCGGAGGGGCAGATACGCAGTATTTT
>TRBV30|few|TRBJ2-1|TRBD2
CAWGGGYNEQFF
TGTGCCTGGGGGGGGGGCTACAATGAGCAGTTCTTC
>TRBV19|many|TRBJ2-1|NA
CASSMEGVWNEQFF
TGTGCCAGTAGTATGGAGGGGGTCTGGAATGAGCAGTTCTTC
>TRBV15|many|TRBJ2-7|NA
CATSREGGTAPLFSYEQYF
TGTGCCACCAGCAGAGAGGGGGGAACAGCCCCTCTTTTCTCCTACGAGCAGTACTTC
>TRBV20-1|NA|TRBJ1-1|NA
CSARDNRAGWTEAFF
TGCAGTGCTAGAGATAATAGGGCCGGTTGGACTGAAGCTTTCTTT
>TRBV11-2|many|TRBJ2-3|NA
CASSQEGSLGGDTQYF
TGTGCCAGCAGCCAGGAGGGGAGCCTAGGAGGAGATACGCAGTATTTT
>TRBV2|few|TRBJ1-2|NA
CASSARQTRLTNYGYTF
TGTGCCAGCAGTGCCCGGCAGACCCGCCTCACTAACTATGGCTACACCTTC
>TRBV12-3/TRBV12-4|many|TRBJ2-3|NA
CASSPRRQLGQYF
TGTGCCAGCAGTCCACGTCGACAGCTCGGGCAGTATTTT
>TRBV13|few|TRBJ1-5|TRBD1
CASSSTLDREGGQPQHF
TGTGCCAGCAGCTCCACCCTTGACAGGGAGGGAGGGCAGCCCCAGCATTTT
>TRBV4-1|few|TRBJ1-6|NA
CASSPQGDSYNSPLHF
TGCGCCAGCAGCCCGCAGGGAGACTCCTATAATTCACCCCTCCACTTT
>TRBV14|few|TRBJ2-5|TRBD2
CASKTSGSETQYF
TGTGCCAGCAAAACTAGCGGGAGTGAGACCCAGTACTTC
>TRBV27|few|TRBJ1-5|NA
CASSLGGGGNQPQHF
TGTGCCAGCAGTTTAGGAGGGGGGGGCAATCAGCCCCAGCATTTT
>TRBV7-9|NA|TRBJ1-4|TRBD1
CASSSDRVGTNEKLFF
TGTGCCAGCAGCTCAGACAGGGTCGGGACTAATGAAAAACTGTTTTTT
>TRBV7-6|many|TRBJ2-2|TRBD1
CASSLGVTGGSGELFF
TGTGCCAGCAGCTTAGGAGTGACAGGGGGATCCGGGGAGCTGTTTTTT
>TRBV4-1|NA|TRBJ2-7|NA
CASSQVALKAYEQYF
TGCGCCAGCAGCCAAGTTGCACTAAAAGCCTACGAGCAGTACTTC
>TRBV29-1|NA|TRBJ2-1|TRBD2
CSVEPGTSGVPEQFF
TGCAGCGTTGAACCAGGGACTAGCGGGGTTCCCGAGCAGTTCTTC
>TRBV7-8|NA|TRBJ1-5|TRBD1
CASSLESGGNQPQHF
TGTGCCAGCAGCTTAGAGTCAGGGGGTAATCAGCCCCAGCATTTT
>TRBV20-1|many|TRBJ2-7|NA
CSARPDSSASYEQYF
TGCAGTGCTAGACCAGACAGTTCTGCCTCCTACGAGCAGTACTTC
>TRBV10-3|few|TRBJ1-2|TRBD1
CAISESPRGQFYGYTF
TGTGCCATCAGTGAGTCGCCCAGGGGGCAGTTCTATGGCTACACCTTC
>TRBV6-5|NA|TRBJ2-5|TRBD2
CASSPRFAGGQETQYF
TGTGCCAGCAGTCCCCGGTTCGCGGGAGGGCAGGAGACCCAGTACTTC
>TRBV9|NA|TRBJ1-2|TRBD1
CASSVGRQGVYGYTF
TGTGCCAGCAGCGTAGGGCGACAGGGGGTCTATGGCTACACCTTC